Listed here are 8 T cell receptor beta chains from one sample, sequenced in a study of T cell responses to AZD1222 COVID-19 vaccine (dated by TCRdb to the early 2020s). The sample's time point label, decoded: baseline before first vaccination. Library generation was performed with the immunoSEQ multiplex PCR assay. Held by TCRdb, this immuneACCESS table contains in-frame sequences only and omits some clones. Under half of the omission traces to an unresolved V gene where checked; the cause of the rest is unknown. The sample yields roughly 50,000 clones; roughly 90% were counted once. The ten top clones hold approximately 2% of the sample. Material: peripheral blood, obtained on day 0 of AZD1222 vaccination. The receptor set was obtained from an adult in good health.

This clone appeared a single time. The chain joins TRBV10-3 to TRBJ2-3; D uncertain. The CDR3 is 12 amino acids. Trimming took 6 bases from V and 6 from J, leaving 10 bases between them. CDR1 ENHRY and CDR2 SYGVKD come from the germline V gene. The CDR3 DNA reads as TGTGCCATCAGCTCTAGGGTTGATACGCAGTATTTT. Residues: CAISSRVDTQYF.

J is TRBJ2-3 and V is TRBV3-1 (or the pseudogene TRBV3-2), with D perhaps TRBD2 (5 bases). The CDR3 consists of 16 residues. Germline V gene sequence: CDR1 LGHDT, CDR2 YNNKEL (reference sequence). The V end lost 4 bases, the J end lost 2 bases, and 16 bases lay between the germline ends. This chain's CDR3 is CASSLGVATHTDTQYF. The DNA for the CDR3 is TGTGCCAGCAGCCTTGGGGTAGCGACCCACACAGATACGCAGTATTTT.

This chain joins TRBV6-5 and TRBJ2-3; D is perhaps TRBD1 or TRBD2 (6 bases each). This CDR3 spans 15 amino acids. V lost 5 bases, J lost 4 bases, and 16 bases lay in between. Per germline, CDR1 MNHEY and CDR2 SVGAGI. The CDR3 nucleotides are TGTGCCAGCAGTCCGGGGGCCGGGGCTGCAGATACGCAGTATTTT. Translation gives CASSPGAGAADTQYF.

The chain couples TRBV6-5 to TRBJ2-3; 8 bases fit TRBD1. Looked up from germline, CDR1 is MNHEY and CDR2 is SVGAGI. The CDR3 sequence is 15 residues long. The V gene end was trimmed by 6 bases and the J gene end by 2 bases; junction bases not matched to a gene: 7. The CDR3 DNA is TGTGCCAGCAGGGGTAGGACAGGGCACACAGATACGCAGTATTTT. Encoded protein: CASRGRTGHTDTQYF.

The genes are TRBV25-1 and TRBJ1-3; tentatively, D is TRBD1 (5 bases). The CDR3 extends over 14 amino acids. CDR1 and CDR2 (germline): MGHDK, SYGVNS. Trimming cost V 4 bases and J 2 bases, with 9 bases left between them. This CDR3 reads CASSADSPGNTIYF. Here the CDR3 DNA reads TGTGCCAGCAGTGCCGACAGCCCTGGAAACACCATATATTTT. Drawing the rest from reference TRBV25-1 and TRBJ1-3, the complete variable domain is EADIYQTPRYLVIGTGKKITLECSQTMGHDKMYWYQQDPGMELHLIHYSYGVNSTEKGDLSSESTVSRIRTEHFPLTLESARPSHTSQYLCASSADSPGNTIYFGEGSWLTVV.

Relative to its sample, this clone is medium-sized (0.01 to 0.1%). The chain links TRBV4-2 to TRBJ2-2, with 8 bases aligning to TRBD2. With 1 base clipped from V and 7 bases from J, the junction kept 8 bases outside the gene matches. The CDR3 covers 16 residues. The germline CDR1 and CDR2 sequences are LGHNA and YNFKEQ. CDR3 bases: TGTGCCAGCAGCCAAGGGTCAGCGGGAGACGTCGGGGAGCTGTTTTTT. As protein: CASSQGSAGDVGELFF.

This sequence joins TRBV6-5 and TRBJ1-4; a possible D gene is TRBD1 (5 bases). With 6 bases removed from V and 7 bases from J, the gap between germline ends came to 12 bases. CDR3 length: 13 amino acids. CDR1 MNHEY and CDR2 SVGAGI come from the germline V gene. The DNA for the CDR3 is TGTGCCAGCAGCCGGGACGGACTTGAAAAACTGTTTTTT. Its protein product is CASSRDGLEKLFF.

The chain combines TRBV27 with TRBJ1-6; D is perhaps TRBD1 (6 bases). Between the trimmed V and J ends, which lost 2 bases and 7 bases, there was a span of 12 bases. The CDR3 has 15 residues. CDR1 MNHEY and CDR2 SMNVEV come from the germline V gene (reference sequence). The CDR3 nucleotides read TGTGCCAGCAGTTTAAGGGGACACCCAAATTCACCCCTCCACTTT. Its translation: CASSLRGHPNSPLHF.